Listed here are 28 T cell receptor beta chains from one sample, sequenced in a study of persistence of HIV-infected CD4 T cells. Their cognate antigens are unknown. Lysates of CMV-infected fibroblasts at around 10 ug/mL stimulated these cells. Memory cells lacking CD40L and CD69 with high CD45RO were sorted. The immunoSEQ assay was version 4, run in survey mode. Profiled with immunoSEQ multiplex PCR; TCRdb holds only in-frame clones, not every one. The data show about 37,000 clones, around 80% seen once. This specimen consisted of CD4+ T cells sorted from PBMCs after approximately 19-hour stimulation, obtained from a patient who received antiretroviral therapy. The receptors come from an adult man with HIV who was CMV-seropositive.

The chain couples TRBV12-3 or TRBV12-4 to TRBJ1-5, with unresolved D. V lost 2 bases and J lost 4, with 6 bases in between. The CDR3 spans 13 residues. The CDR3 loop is CASSLRVNQPQHF. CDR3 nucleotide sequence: TGTGCCAGCAGTTTAAGGGTTAATCAGCCCCAGCATTTT.

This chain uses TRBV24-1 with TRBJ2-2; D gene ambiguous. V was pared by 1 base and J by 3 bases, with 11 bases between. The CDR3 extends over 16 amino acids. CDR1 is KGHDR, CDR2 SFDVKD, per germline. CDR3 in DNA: TGTGCCACCAGTGATTTAAGAACCTTGGACACCGGGGAGCTGTTTTTT. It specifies CATSDLRTLDTGELFF.

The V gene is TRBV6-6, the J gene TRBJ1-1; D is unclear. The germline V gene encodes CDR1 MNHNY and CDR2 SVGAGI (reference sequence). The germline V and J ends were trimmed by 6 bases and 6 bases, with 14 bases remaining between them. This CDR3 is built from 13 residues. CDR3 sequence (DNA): TGTGCCAGCAGCCCCCCCAGGAGGTCTGAAGCTTTCTTT. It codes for CASSPPRRSEAFF.

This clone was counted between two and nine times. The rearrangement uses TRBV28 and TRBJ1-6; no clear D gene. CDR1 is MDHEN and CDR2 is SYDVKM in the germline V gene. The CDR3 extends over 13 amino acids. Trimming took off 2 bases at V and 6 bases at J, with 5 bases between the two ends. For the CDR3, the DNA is TGTGCCAGCAGTTTAGGCGGTAATTCACCCCTCCACTTT. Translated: CASSLGGNSPLHF.

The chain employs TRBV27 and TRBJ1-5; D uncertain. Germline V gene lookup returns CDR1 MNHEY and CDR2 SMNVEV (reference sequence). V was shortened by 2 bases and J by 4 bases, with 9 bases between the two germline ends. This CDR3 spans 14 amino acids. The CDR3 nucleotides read TGTGCCAGCAGTTTAGCGGGTAGGAATCAGCCCCAGCATTTT. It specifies CASSLAGRNQPQHF.

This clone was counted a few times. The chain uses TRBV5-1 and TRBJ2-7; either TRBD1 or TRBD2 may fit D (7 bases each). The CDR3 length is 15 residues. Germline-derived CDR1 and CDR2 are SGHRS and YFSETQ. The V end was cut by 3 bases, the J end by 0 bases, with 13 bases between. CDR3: CASSSQGGSSYEQYF. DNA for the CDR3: TGCGCCAGCAGCTCTCAGGGGGGGAGCTCCTACGAGCAGTACTTC.

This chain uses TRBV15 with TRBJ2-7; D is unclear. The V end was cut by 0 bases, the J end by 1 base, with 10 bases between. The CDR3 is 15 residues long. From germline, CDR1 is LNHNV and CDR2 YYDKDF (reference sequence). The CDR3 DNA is TGTGCCACCAGCAGAGATCCCGGACCATCCTACGAGCAGTACTTC. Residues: CATSRDPGPSYEQYF.

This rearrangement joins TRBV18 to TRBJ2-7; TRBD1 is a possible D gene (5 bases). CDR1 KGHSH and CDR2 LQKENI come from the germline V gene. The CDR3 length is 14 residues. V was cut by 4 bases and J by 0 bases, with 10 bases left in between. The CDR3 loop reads CASSQGQGSYEQYF. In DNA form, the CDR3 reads TGTGCCAGCTCACAAGGGCAGGGCTCCTACGAGCAGTACTTC.

CDR3 in amino acids: CASSSSGGVSYNEQFF. The CDR3 DNA reads TGTGCCAGCAGCTCCTCGGGGGGGGTCTCCTACAATGAGCAGTTCTTC. The chain is built from TRBV7-2 and TRBJ2-1, with 8 positions matching TRBD2. The CDR3 contains 16 residues. Germline-derived CDR1 and CDR2 are SGHTA and FQGNSA. Losses at the gene ends were 4 bases for V and 0 bases for J; bases not matched to a gene: 5. Looking up the rest from reference TRBV7-2 and TRBJ2-1 gives the full variable domain: GAGVSQSPSNKVTEKGKDVELRCDPISGHTALYWYRQSLGQGLEFLIYFQGNSAPDKSGLPSDRFSAERTGGSVSTLTIQRTQQEDSAVYLCASSSSGGVSYNEQFFGPGTRLTVL.

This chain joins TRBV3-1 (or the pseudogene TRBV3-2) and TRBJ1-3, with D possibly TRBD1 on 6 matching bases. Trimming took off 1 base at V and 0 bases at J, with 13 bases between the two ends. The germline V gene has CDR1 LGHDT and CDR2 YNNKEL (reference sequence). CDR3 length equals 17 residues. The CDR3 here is CASSQAYRALSGNTIYF. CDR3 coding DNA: TGTGCCAGCAGCCAAGCCTACAGGGCCCTCTCTGGAAACACCATATATTTT.

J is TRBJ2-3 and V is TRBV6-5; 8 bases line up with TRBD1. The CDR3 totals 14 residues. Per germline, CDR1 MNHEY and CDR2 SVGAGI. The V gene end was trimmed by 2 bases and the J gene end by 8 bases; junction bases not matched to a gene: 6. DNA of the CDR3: TGTGCCAGCAGTTACGGACAGGGAGTCCGTACGCAGTATTTT. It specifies CASSYGQGVRTQYF.

CDR3 sequence (DNA): TGTGCCAGCTTTTCGGGAGGGGAAGGGCCCACAGATACGCAGTATTTT. Amino acids: CASFSGGEGPTDTQYF. The chain couples TRBV7-9 to TRBJ2-3; 8 bases agree with TRBD2. The junction had 12 bases not matched to a gene; V was cut back by 8 bases and J by 2 bases. Looked up from germline, CDR1 is SEHNR and CDR2 is FQNEAQ (reference sequence). The CDR3 loop spans 16 amino acids.

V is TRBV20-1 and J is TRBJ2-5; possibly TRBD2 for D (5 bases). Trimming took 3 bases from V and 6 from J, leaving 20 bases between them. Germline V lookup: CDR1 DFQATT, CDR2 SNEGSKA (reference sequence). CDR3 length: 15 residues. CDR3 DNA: TGCAGTGCTAGTCCCCGTGGGCTAGCTCATAAGACCCAGTACTTC. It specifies CSASPRGLAHKTQYF.

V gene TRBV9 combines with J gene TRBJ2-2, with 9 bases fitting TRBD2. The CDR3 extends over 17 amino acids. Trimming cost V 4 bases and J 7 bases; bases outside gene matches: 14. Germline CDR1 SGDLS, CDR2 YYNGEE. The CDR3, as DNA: TGTGCCAGCAGCCTGAATGAAGCGGGGGGCCCTCTCGGGGAGCTGTTTTTT. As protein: CASSLNEAGGPLGELFF.

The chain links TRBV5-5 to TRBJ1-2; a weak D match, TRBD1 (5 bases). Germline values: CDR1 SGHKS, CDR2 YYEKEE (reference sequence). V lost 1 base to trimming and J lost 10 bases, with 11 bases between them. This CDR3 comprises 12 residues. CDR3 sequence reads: CASSLYGGDYTF. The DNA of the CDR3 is TGTGCCAGCAGCTTGTACGGGGGAGACTACACCTTC.

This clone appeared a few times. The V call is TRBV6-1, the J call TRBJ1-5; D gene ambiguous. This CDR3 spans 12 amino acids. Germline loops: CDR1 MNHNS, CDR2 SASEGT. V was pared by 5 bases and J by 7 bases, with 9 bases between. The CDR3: CASSRVGQPQHF. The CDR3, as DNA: TGTGCCAGCAGTAGGGTAGGACAGCCCCAGCATTTT.

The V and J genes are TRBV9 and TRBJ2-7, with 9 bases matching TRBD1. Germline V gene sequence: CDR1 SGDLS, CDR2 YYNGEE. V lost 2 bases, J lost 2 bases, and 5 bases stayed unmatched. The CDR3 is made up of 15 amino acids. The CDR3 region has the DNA TGTGCCAGCAGCGTTGGGACAGGGCTACCCTACGAGCAGTACTTC. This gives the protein CASSVGTGLPYEQYF.

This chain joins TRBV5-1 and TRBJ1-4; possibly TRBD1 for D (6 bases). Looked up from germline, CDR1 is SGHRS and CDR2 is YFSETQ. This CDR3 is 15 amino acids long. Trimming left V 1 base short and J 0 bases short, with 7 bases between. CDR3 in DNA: TGCGCCAGCAGCTTGAGGGGGACAACTAATGAAAAACTGTTTTTT. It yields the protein CASSLRGTTNEKLFF.

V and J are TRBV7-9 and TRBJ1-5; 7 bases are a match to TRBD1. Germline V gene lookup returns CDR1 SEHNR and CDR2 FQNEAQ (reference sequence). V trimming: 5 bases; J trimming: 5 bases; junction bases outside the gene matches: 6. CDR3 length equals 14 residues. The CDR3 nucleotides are TGTGCCAGCAGCCTCCGGGGGACAGATCAGCCCCAGCATTTT. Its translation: CASSLRGTDQPQHF.

The CDR3 here is CASSLSRPGSTLEQYF. CDR3 nucleotides: TGTGCCAGTAGTCTCTCACGTCCCGGGTCGACCCTCGAGCAGTACTTC. The chain carries TRBV19 and TRBJ2-7; D is unresolved. Trimming removed 5 bases at V and 6 bases at J, with 23 bases between. The CDR3 length is 16 residues. CDR1 LNHDA and CDR2 SQIVND come from the germline V gene (reference sequence).

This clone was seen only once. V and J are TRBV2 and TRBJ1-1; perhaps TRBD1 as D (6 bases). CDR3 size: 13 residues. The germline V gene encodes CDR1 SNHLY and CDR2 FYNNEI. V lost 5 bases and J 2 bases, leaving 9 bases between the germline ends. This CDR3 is CASSPRGNTEAFF. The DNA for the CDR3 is TGTGCCAGCAGTCCCAGGGGAAACACTGAAGCTTTCTTT.

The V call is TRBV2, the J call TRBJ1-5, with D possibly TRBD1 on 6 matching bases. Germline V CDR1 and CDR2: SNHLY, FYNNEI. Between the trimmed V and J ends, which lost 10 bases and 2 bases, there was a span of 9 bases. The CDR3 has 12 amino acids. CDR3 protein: CATRQGNQPQHF. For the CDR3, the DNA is TGTGCCACCCGACAGGGCAATCAGCCCCAGCATTTT.

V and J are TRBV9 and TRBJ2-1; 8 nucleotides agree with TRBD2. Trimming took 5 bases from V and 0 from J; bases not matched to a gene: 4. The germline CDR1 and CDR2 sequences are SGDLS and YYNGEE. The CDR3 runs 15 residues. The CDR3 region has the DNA TGTGCCAGCAGTACTAGCGGATACTCCTACAATGAGCAGTTCTTC. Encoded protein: CASSTSGYSYNEQFF. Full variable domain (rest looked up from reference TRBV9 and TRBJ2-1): DSGVTQTPKHLITATGQRVTLRCSPRSGDLSVYWYQQSLDQGLQFLIQYYNGEERAKGNILERFSAQQFPDLHSELNLSSLELGDSALYFCASSTSGYSYNEQFFGPGTRLTVL.

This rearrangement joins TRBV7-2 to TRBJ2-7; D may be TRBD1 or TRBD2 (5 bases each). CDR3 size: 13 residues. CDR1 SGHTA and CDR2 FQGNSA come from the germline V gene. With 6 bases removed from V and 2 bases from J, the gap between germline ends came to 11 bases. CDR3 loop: CASSRLGAYEQYF. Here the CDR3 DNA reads TGTGCCAGCAGTCGGTTGGGGGCCTACGAGCAGTACTTC.

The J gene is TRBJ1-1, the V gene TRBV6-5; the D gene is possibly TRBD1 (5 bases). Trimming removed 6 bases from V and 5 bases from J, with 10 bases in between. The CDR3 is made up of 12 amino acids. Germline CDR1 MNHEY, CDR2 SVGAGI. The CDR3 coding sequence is TGTGCCAGCAGCACACAGGTAACTGAAGCTTTCTTT. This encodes CASSTQVTEAFF.

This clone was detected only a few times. The CDR3 DNA follows: TGCGCCAGGCAGGGTTCTGGCGACACTGAAGCTTTCTTT. Translating it yields CARQGSGDTEAFF. V usage is TRBV5-1 and J usage is TRBJ1-1; D is perhaps TRBD1 (5 bases). This CDR3 region has 13 residues. CDR1 SGHRS and CDR2 YFSETQ come from the germline V gene. V lost 8 bases and J 3 bases, leaving 14 bases between the germline ends.

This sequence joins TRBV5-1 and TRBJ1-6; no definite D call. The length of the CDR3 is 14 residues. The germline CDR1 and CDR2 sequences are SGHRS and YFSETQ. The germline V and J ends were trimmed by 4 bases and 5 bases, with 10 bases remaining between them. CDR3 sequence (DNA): TGCGCCAGCAGCGCCGGACTGGATAATTCACCCCTCCACTTT. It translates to CASSAGLDNSPLHF.

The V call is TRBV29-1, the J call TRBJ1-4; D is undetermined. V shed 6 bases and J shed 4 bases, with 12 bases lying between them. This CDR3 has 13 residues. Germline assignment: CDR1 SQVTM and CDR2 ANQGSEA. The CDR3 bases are TGCAGCGTCGCGGGAGGGTTTAATGAAAAACTGTTTTTT. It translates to CSVAGGFNEKLFF.